A selection of T cell receptor beta chains follows, all from one sample in a study of shared clonotypes between healthy human individuals. This table comes from immunoSEQ multiplex PCR, and its TCRdb copy is limited to in-frame clones, with some not included. The sample has about 770,000 clones, just under 75% seen once; the top ten hold more than 1.5%. The material sequenced was memory CD4+ T cells sorted from blood. These receptors all come from a woman in her twenties or thirties in good health. CDR3s include the opening cysteine and the closing phenylalanine or tryptophan. For some rows the clone size is stated as once, few or many, or as a class when expanded; others skip it.

J gene: TRBJ2-7; clone size: .; V gene: TRBV4-2; CDR3 protein: CASSQEGPTHEQYF
J gene: TRBJ2-1; clone size: .; V gene: TRBV7-2; CDR3 protein: CASSWGGNSYNEQFF
J gene: TRBJ1-5; clone size: .; V gene: TRBV7-8; CDR3 protein: CASSADRRGNQPQHF
J gene: TRBJ2-1; clone size: .; V gene: TRBV6-1; CDR3 protein: CASSDGFSSYNEQFF
J gene: TRBJ2-1; clone size: .; V gene: TRBV27; CDR3 protein: CASTLSSSYNEQFF
J gene: TRBJ2-3; clone size: .; V gene: TRBV7-3; CDR3 protein: CASSPASGSTDTQYF
J gene: TRBJ2-7; clone size: .; V gene: TRBV6-5; CDR3 protein: CASSRDSQSYEQYF
J gene: TRBJ2-7; clone size: .; V gene: TRBV5-8; CDR3 protein: CASSLRGGQGRYEQYF
J gene: TRBJ2-7; clone size: .; V gene: TRBV5-5; CDR3 protein: CASASGRGSYEQYF
J gene: TRBJ2-5; clone size: once; V gene: TRBV18; CDR3 protein: CASSPSGQAYQETQYF
J gene: TRBJ2-1; clone size: .; V gene: TRBV19; CDR3 protein: CASRKDNEQFF
J gene: TRBJ2-1; clone size: few; V gene: TRBV29-1; CDR3 protein: CSVQAGGGYNEQFF
J gene: TRBJ2-2; clone size: .; V gene: TRBV6-6; CDR3 protein: CASRGTSGNTGELFF
J gene: TRBJ1-2; clone size: few; V gene: TRBV30; CDR3 protein: CAWSVADGYGYTF
J gene: TRBJ2-4; clone size: .; V gene: TRBV27; CDR3 protein: CASSTRSGTGIIAKNIQYF
J gene: TRBJ1-5; clone size: .; V gene: TRBV29-1; CDR3 protein: CSVHTHRVHNQPQHF
J gene: TRBJ2-1; clone size: .; V gene: TRBV7-9; CDR3 protein: CASSARGQQSGNEQFF
J gene: TRBJ2-5; clone size: .; V gene: TRBV7-8; CDR3 protein: CASSSIETQYF
J gene: TRBJ1-2; clone size: .; V gene: TRBV28; CDR3 protein: CASSSGGDRAGYTF
J gene: TRBJ2-1; clone size: few; V gene: TRBV7-8; CDR3 protein: CAVWTSSYNEQFF
J gene: TRBJ2-5; clone size: .; V gene: TRBV7-9; CDR3 protein: CASSPGGLAQYF
J gene: TRBJ2-5; clone size: few; V gene: TRBV7-2; CDR3 protein: CASSFSGGQETQYF
J gene: TRBJ1-5; clone size: .; V gene: TRBV6-6; CDR3 protein: CASSYPGTPHNF
J gene: TRBJ1-1; clone size: .; V gene: TRBV5-1; CDR3 protein: CASSKGTGGVLNTEAFF
J gene: TRBJ2-3; clone size: .; V gene: TRBV15; CDR3 protein: CATSRRAGASTDTQYF
J gene: TRBJ1-1; clone size: .; V gene: TRBV2; CDR3 protein: CASTPEGQGATEAFF
J gene: TRBJ2-1; clone size: .; V gene: TRBV30; CDR3 protein: CAWGRSGEQFF
J gene: TRBJ1-1; clone size: .; V gene: TRBV5-1; CDR3 protein: CASSTPWNTEAFF
J gene: TRBJ1-4; clone size: .; V gene: TRBV30; CDR3 protein: CAWSATDLTEKLFF